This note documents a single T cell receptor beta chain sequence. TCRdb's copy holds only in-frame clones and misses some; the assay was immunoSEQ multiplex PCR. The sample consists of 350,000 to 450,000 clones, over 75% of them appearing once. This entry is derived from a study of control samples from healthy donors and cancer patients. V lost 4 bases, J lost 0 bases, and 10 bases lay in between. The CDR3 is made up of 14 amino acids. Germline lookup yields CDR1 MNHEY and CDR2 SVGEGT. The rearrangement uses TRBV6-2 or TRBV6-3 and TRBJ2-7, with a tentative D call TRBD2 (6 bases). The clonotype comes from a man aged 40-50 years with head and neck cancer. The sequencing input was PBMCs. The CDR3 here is CASSLGGLSYEQYF. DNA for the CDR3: TGTGCCAGCAGTTTGGGGGGACTCTCCTACGAGCAGTACTTC.